The 5 T cell receptor beta chains below all came from one sample that was sequenced in a study of T cells in Graves' hyperthyroidism and ophthalmopathy. TCR beta CDR3 regions were amplified from RNA. A set of HTBI primers served as the primers for a first-round RT-PCR of the TCR CDR3. TCRdb independently ran MiXCR on the multiplex PCR reads; one entry per CDR3 protein. Among fewer than 600,000 distinct CDR3 sequences listed, 14% were seen once. The sequenced sample was blood. These receptors were collected from a woman aged 40 to 55 with Graves' hyperthyroidism.

This clonotype has ten or more counts. This chain joins TRBV28 and TRBJ1-1, with D tentatively TRBD1 (6 bases). Between the trimmed V and J ends, which lost 2 bases and 4 bases, there was a span of 20 bases. The CDR3 consists of 17 residues. Germline CDR1 reads MDHEN; CDR2 reads SYDVKM. In DNA form, the CDR3 reads TGTGCCAGCAGTTTAGCCCGAGTGCAGGGGAGGGGCACTGAAGCTTTCTTT. The encoded protein is CASSLARVQGRGTEAFF.

Comments on this clonotype: Sequence at one end of the junction differs from germline and may be a read error. The J gene is TRBJ1-1, the V gene TRBV28, with a possible D match to TRBD1 (6 bases). CDR1 and CDR2 from the germline V gene are MDHEN and SYDVKM. This CDR3 comprises 14 residues. The CDR3, as DNA: TGTGCCAGCAGTTTAATGGCAGGGGCAACTGGAGCTTTCTTT. Its protein is CASSLMAGATGAFF.

This clonotype occurred many times. V is TRBV18 and J is TRBJ2-7; TRBD1 matches at 11 bases. J lost 4 bases, V lost 8 bases, and 7 bases had no gene match. The CDR3 is 14 residues long. Germline V gene data show CDR1 as KGHSH and CDR2 as LQKENI. The CDR3 coding sequence is TGTGCCAGCAGTTCCGGGACAGGGGGTTACGAGCAGTACTTC. Its translation: CASSSGTGGYEQYF.

This clonotype was observed once. This CDR3 is CASSGSGTGLFSGNTIYF. CDR3 coding DNA: TGTGCCAGCAGTGGCTCCGGGACAGGGCTGTTCTCTGGAAACACCATATATTTT. The chain combines TRBV6-1 with TRBJ1-3; 9 bases are shared with TRBD1. The length of the CDR3 is 18 residues. Germline V gene lookup returns CDR1 MNHNS and CDR2 SASEGT. Trimming took 4 bases from V and 0 from J; bases not matched to a gene: 10.

This clonotype has at least ten counts. V gene TRBV3-1 combines with J gene TRBJ2-1; 11 positions agree with TRBD2. J was trimmed by 4 bases and V by 5 bases; bases with no gene match: 7. The CDR3 consists of 16 residues. Germline CDR1 LGHDT, CDR2 YNNKEL (reference sequence). The chain's CDR3 is CASSFRLAGTYNEQFF. The CDR3 region has the DNA TGTGCCAGCAGCTTCCGACTAGCGGGGACGTACAATGAGCAGTTCTTC.